The 14 T cell receptor beta chains listed next were all sequenced from one sample in a study of early T cells in non-severe SARS-CoV-2 infection. In TCRdb, the 5' RACE reads were re-called with MiXCR into one record per CDR3 protein. Seen here are nearly 90,000 distinct CDR3 sequences, approximately 15% observed once, and the top ten hold 5.5% to 8%. The sequenced material came from whole blood. The receptors here all came from an adult who was a healthcare worker with PCR-confirmed SARS-CoV-2 infection or an uninfected control (not recorded which).

A few counts support this clonotype. The chain employs TRBV7-9 and TRBJ2-5; D is possibly TRBD2 (6 bases). The germline CDR1 and CDR2 sequences are SEHNR and FQNEAQ (reference sequence). The CDR3 runs 16 residues. V shed 3 bases and J shed 3 bases, with 17 bases lying between them. CDR3 coding DNA: TGTGCCAGCAGCTTCGAGCTTGTGGTAGCGGAAGAGACCCAGTACTTC. Its protein is CASSFELVVAEETQYF.

This clonotype showed up just a few times. V is TRBV12-3 or TRBV12-4 and J is TRBJ1-1, with no clear D. This CDR3 comprises 13 residues. V shed 6 bases and J shed 1 base, with 9 bases lying between them. The CDR3 DNA sequence: TGTGCCAGCAGCTCGGTCCGGAACACTGAAGCTTTCTTT. Its translation: CASSSVRNTEAFF.

This clonotype was detected only a few times. CDR3: CASSLGGDGYTF. DNA for the CDR3: TGTGCCAGCAGTTTAGGAGGGGATGGCTACACCTTC. The chain joins TRBV27 to TRBJ1-2; perhaps TRBD1 as D (5 bases). CDR1 and CDR2 from the germline V gene are MNHEY and SMNVEV (reference sequence). The V end was cut by 2 bases, the J end by 6 bases, with 7 bases between. This CDR3 has 12 residues.

This rearrangement joins TRBV12-3 or TRBV12-4 to TRBJ1-1, with D perhaps matching TRBD1 (5 bases). V lost 5 bases and J 3 bases, leaving 13 bases between the germline ends. The CDR3 is made up of 14 amino acids. CDR3 DNA sequence: TGTGCCAGCAGTCCCCGGGACGGGGACACTGAAGCTTTCTTT. Translated: CASSPRDGDTEAFF.

The rearrangement links TRBV29-1 to TRBJ2-1; tentatively, D is TRBD2 (6 bases). The CDR3 totals 11 residues. Germline CDR1 reads SQVTM; CDR2 reads ANQGSEA. The CDR3 DNA is TGCGGCGGAGGGGCATACAATGAGCAGTTCTTC. It yields the protein CGGGAYNEQFF.

This clonotype was counted a few times. This chain uses TRBV7-6 with TRBJ1-1; TRBD1 aligns across 7 bases. The CDR3 runs to 16 residues. The germline V gene has CDR1 SGHVS and CDR2 FNYEAQ. J was trimmed by 1 base and V by 4 bases; bases with no gene match: 9. DNA for the CDR3: TGTGCCAGCAGCTCTCAGACAGGGACGGCGAACACTGAAGCTTTCTTT. It translates to CASSSQTGTANTEAFF.

This chain links TRBV21-1 with TRBJ2-1; no check of the table's D call, TRBD2, against the DNA was made. TRBV21-1 is shown as a pseudogene. This CDR3 spans 16 amino acids. CDR3 protein: CASSLPGLPEVGEQFF. The DNA of the CDR3 is TGTGCCAGCAGCCTCCCGGGACTCCCCGAGGTCGGTGAGCAGTTCTTC.

This clonotype was seen a handful of times. The chain joins TRBV20-1 to TRBJ2-7; D gene unclear. The V end was cut by 8 bases, the J end by 1 base, with 18 bases between. Germline loops: CDR1 DFQATT, CDR2 SNEGSKA (reference sequence). CDR3 length: 14 amino acids. The CDR3 here is CSTGTLRNSYEQYF. CDR3 DNA: TGCAGTACCGGAACCCTTCGGAATTCCTACGAGCAGTACTTC.

This clonotype was seen ten or more times. This sequence joins TRBV11-2 and TRBJ1-2; D uncertain. Trimming took 3 bases from V and 3 from J, leaving 5 bases between them. This CDR3 spans 12 amino acids. Germline-derived CDR1 and CDR2 are SGHAT and FQNNGV. As DNA, the CDR3 is TGTGCCAGCAGCTTTACAGACTATGGCTACACCTTC. Its protein product is CASSFTDYGYTF.

This clonotype was detected many times. The V and J genes are TRBV7-9 and TRBJ2-7, with a possible D match to TRBD1 (5 bases). Germline CDR1 and CDR2: SEHNR and FQNEAQ (reference sequence). V was shortened by 2 bases and J by 4 bases, with 9 bases between the two germline ends. This CDR3 is 13 amino acids long. The DNA of the CDR3 is TGTGCCAGCAGCTTACAGGGTGGGTACGAGCAGTACTTC. It is translated as CASSLQGGYEQYF.

In this sample, this clonotype turned up a few times. The gene calls are TRBV13 and TRBJ2-1, with a tentative D call TRBD2 (5 bases). Trimming left V 0 bases short and J 1 base short, with 7 bases between. Per the germline V gene, CDR1 is PRHDT and CDR2 is FYEKMQ (reference sequence). The CDR3 is 15 residues long. The CDR3, as DNA: TGTGCCAGCAGCTTAGGCGGAGGATCCTACAATGAGCAGTTCTTC. Residues: CASSLGGGSYNEQFF.

The chain recombines TRBV20-1 with TRBJ2-7; 7 bases are a match to TRBD1. Trimming removed 2 bases from V and 3 bases from J; junction bases left unmatched: 10. The CDR3 covers 15 residues. CDR1 is DFQATT and CDR2 is SNEGSKA in the germline V gene (reference sequence). The CDR3 bases are TGCAGTGCTAGATGGGACAGTTCGGCGTTCTACGAGCAGTACTTC. It encodes CSARWDSSAFYEQYF.

The gene calls are TRBV19 and TRBJ1-3, with D unresolved. This CDR3 has 15 amino acids. The ends were cut back, 5 bases at V and 2 bases at J, with 13 bases in the middle. CDR1 and CDR2 (germline): LNHDA, SQIVND (reference sequence). Here the CDR3 DNA reads TGTGCCAGTAGTGCCCCACAAGGACCTGGAAACACCATATATTTT. Its translation is CASSAPQGPGNTIYF. The full variable domain, rest sourced from reference TRBV19 and TRBJ1-3, is DGGITQSPKYLFRKEGQNVTLSCEQNLNHDAMYWYRQDPGQGLRLIYYSQIVNDFQKGDIAEGYSVSREKKESFPLTVTSAQKNPTAFYLCASSAPQGPGNTIYFGEGSWLTVV.

This clonotype has at least ten counts. This sequence joins TRBV12-3 or TRBV12-4 and TRBJ2-7; the match to TRBD2 covers 7 bases. Trimming took 5 bases from V and 6 from J; bases not matched to a gene: 7. This CDR3 region has 13 residues. The CDR3 reads CASSPRTSSEQYF. The CDR3 DNA sequence: TGTGCCAGCAGTCCCCGGACTAGTTCCGAGCAGTACTTC.